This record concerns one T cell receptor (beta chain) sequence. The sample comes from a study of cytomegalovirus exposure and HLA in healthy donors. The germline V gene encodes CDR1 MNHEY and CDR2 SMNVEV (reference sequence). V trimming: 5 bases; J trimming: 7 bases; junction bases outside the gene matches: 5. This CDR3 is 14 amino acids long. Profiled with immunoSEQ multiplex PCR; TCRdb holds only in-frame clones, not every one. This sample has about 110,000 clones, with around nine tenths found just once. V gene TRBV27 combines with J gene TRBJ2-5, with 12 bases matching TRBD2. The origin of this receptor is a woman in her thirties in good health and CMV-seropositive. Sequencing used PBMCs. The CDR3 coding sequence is TGTGCCAGCAGTACGTCTAGCGGGGGGGGGACCCAGTACTTC. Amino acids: CASSTSSGGGTQYF.